What follows describes a single T cell receptor (beta chain). Its target is not known. TCRdb re-derived calls from the 5' RACE reads in MiXCR, one entry per CDR3 protein. The repertoire includes around 5,600 distinct CDR3 sequences, roughly a third of them detected once, and approximately 55% sits in the top ten. The memory fraction was CD4+CD45RO+CD25- cells. With 0 bases clipped from V and 3 bases from J, the junction kept 4 bases outside the gene matches. CDR1 and CDR2 (germline): MNHEY, SVGAGI. The CDR3 length is 16 residues. Study-wide results and caveats: Tumor-infiltrating Treg TCR alpha and beta sequences overlapped most with tumor naive CD4+ T cells, then blood naive. The TCR gene usage of tumor memory CD4+ T cells clustered together with blood and lymph node memory CD4+ cells and with lymph node naive CD4+ cells.

This sequence joins TRBV6-5 and TRBJ1-3; 8 bases map to TRBD1. The receptor was derived from a female donor with breast cancer. The sequenced material came from memory CD4+ T cells sorted from blood. As for subset: memory CD4+ T cells, CD4+CD45RO+CD25-. CDR3 sequence reads: CASSYSQGAGGNTIYF. CDR3 nucleotides: TGTGCCAGCAGTTACTCCCAGGGGGCGGGTGGAAACACCATATATTTT.